Here is one T cell receptor beta chain with its context. This clone has a single count. Its antigen target is currently unknown. Per-nucleotide qualities are absent, and no much larger clonotype sits a single base away. The data were taken from a study of blood T cell repertoires in COVID-19 (dated by TCRdb to 2020 to 2021). At the level of the whole study: Samples covering the acute and convalescent phases of COVID-19 were provided by collaborators in the United States, Italy and Spain. The samples were drawn from the first 160 participants of the ongoing ImmuneRACE study and from some 1,300 subjects provided by 6 global collaborators. The dataset comprised deeply sampled blood TCRbeta repertoires from subjects exposed to, actively infected with, or recovered from COVID-19. The repertoires were released in a freely available public database meant as a resource for research on the immune response to SARS-CoV-2. HLA class I and class II types, where available, came from metadata supplied by the sample provider rather than from assay-based typing. The sample metadata nearly always contained a de-identified subject ID, COVID-19 status, age in years and sex. The material from the prospective study consisted of cDNA or gDNA derived from T cells, B-cell-depleted T cells, or PBMCs. What the authors observed across the whole study: The quantity of clinical and demographic metadata differed by source and by participant and was supplied without curation.

TCRbeta CDR3 regions were amplified from genomic DNA by means of the immunoSEQ Assay, a bias-controlled multiplex PCR. The authors processed their data as follows. The number of nucleated cells in each sample was estimated by amplification of reference gene primers within the assay. To quantify the absolute abundance of each unique TCRbeta CDR3 rearrangement, sequence reads were collapsed and filtered. Productive Simpson clonality was computed per sample as the square root of Simpson's diversity index over productive rearrangements. As stored in TCRdb, this immuneACCESS dataset retains in-frame rearrangements with V and J assigned. A fraction of the clones does not appear; measured against another copy, unresolved V genes explain less than half of the discrepancy, and the remainder lacks a known reason. From that table come the V and J calls and clone size; the DNA was used to work out D and trimming. For this sample the table gives a few hundred thousand clones, of which around 84% were detected only once. In total, the top ten clones hold 20% of the sample.

Collaborating institutions collected whole blood in K2EDTA tubes following their own protocols. Collaborator samples were shipped for TCRbeta analysis as frozen whole blood, isolated PBMCs, or DNA extracted from either sample type. The sequenced sample consisted of peripheral blood. This TCR was recovered from a man aged 25-45 years with active or convalescent COVID-19.

The CDR3 region reads CASSPPSGYYGYTF. The sequence in DNA is TGTGCCAGCTCACCACCGTCGGGTTACTATGGCTACACCTTC. The V and J genes are TRBV18 and TRBJ1-2, with no reliable assignment of the D segment. The CDR3 starts with the cysteine, ends with the phenylalanine, and has 14 residues. The kept DNA is CDR3 alone, 42 bases in frame from the first base. V is shortened by 0 bases, J by 3 bases, and the region joining them spans 8 bases. CDR1 KGHSH and CDR2 LQKENI are derived from the germline V gene.